The 6 T cell receptor beta chains given below trace back to one sample, sequenced in a study of molecular identifiers for immune sequencing clone quantification. TCRdb fed the PCR reads into MiXCR, producing one record per CDR3 protein. The top ten clones hold approximately 0.83% of a sample with about 320,000 distinct CDR3 sequences, around a fifth of them seen once. The sequenced sample was naive CD8+ T cells from blood, with Jurkat cell RNA spiked in. The sample's subset: FACS-sorted CD8+CD4-CCR7+CD45RA+ naive T cells. These receptors were obtained from a human donor in good health. Some libraries in this study had Jurkat cell RNA spiked in.

The sample holds many counts of this clonotype. The gene calls are TRBV20-1 and TRBJ2-3; TRBD1 aligns across 11 bases. Germline CDR1 DFQATT, CDR2 SNEGSKA (reference sequence). J lost 4 bases, V lost 0 bases, and 15 bases had no gene match. This CDR3 has 19 amino acids. The chain's CDR3 is CSARDLSGQGAEFPDTQYF. The CDR3 DNA sequence: TGCAGTGCTAGAGATCTTAGCGGACAGGGGGCGGAATTCCCAGATACGCAGTATTTT.

This clonotype was detected ten times or more. CDR3 sequence: CASSLVRQVTEAFF. Written as DNA, the CDR3 is TGTGCCAGCAGCTTAGTAAGACAGGTCACTGAAGCTTTCTTT. The rearrangement links TRBV7-9 to TRBJ1-1, with a tentative D call TRBD1 (6 bases). This CDR3 is built from 14 residues. Per germline, CDR1 SEHNR and CDR2 FQNEAQ (reference sequence). Trimming pared 1 base from V and 4 bases from J, leaving 10 bases between.

This clonotype was counted many times. V usage is TRBV2 and J usage is TRBJ2-6; D ambiguous. The germline CDR1 and CDR2 sequences are SNHLY and FYNNEI. Trimming took 3 bases from V and 0 from J, leaving 6 bases between them. CDR3 length: 15 amino acids. The CDR3 region is CASSDVDSGANVLTF. In nucleotides, the CDR3 is TGTGCCAGCAGTGACGTAGACTCTGGGGCCAACGTCCTGACTTTC.

This clonotype came up many times. The gene calls are TRBV4-3 and TRBJ1-1; D gene unclear. This CDR3 has 15 residues. The germline V and J ends were trimmed by 0 bases and 4 bases, with 12 bases remaining between them. Germline CDR1 LGHNA, CDR2 YSLEER. The CDR3 coding sequence is TGCGCCAGCAGCCAAGATGCGACACCTTCCACTGAAGCTTTCTTT. Amino acid sequence: CASSQDATPSTEAFF.

This clonotype appeared many times. The V and J genes are TRBV28 and TRBJ2-7; D might be TRBD1 or TRBD2, each matching 5 bases. CDR1 is MDHEN, CDR2 SYDVKM, per germline. Trimming removed 7 bases from V and 7 bases from J, with 20 bases in between. This CDR3 region has 14 residues. CDR3 protein: CASMVIGTATEQYF. The CDR3 region has the DNA TGTGCCAGCATGGTTATCGGGACGGCTACGGAGCAGTACTTC.

This clonotype was picked up a small number of times. The J gene is TRBJ1-3, the V gene TRBV3-1; 7 bases agree with TRBD1. The V segment lost 0 bases and the J segment 4 bases; nucleotides outside the gene matches: 6. The germline gives CDR1 LGHDT, CDR2 YNNKEL (reference sequence). The CDR3 consists of 16 residues. The CDR3 loop reads CASSQDARGVGNTIYF. CDR3 in DNA: TGTGCCAGCAGCCAAGACGCCAGGGGGGTAGGAAACACCATATATTTT.